This is a list of T cell receptor beta chains from one sample in a study of T cells after posttransplantation cyclophosphamide. Repertoires were generated with immunoSEQ multiplex PCR, while TCRdb's copy carries only in-frame clones and drops some. The sample consists of around 12,000 clones, under 2.5% of them appearing once. Sample: PBMCs, taken after allogeneic stem cell transplant with posttransplant cyclophosphamide. These receptors were obtained from a male patient in his thirties who received an allogeneic stem cell transplant from a related donor, was CMV-positive, and had no GVHD. T cells may partly derive from the graft donor. Both conserved end residues are part of each CDR3. D genes are given only for firm matches. Clone size is shown for a subset of rows, as once, few, many or a class of expanded clone.

CDR3 length	J gene	V gene	clone size	D gene	CDR3 protein	CDR3 DNA
17	TRBJ2-1	TRBV18	few	TRBD2	CASSPQGGGLAESEQFF	TGTGCCAGCTCACCACAGGGGGGGGGACTAGCGGAATCTGAGCAGTTCTTC
16	TRBJ1-2	TRBV7-2	NA	TRBD1	CASSLLRPGTGDGYTF	TGTGCCAGCAGCTTACTTAGGCCCGGGACAGGGGATGGCTACACCTTC
16	TRBJ1-1	TRBV2	NA	TRBD1	CAIIKECPQGATEAFF	TGTGCCATAATCAAAGAGTGCCCTCAGGGGGCCACTGAAGCTTTCTTT
15	TRBJ2-1	TRBV6-1	NA	TRBD1	CASSRTGTVYNEQFF	TGTGCCAGCAGTAGAACCGGGACAGTGTACAATGAGCAGTTCTTC
19	TRBJ2-2	TRBV9	few	TRBD1	CASSVGPGPDRANTGELFF	TGTGCCAGCAGCGTAGGGCCCGGCCCCGACAGGGCGAACACCGGGGAGCTGTTTTTT
16	TRBJ1-2	TRBV7-8	NA	NA	CASNQLSSGVAYGYTF	TGTGCCAGCAACCAATTATCCTCCGGGGTCGCCTATGGCTACACCTTC
16	TRBJ1-2	TRBV7-2	few	NA	CASSSRGVKGGYGYTF	TGTGCCAGCAGCTCACGCGGGGTCAAGGGTGGCTATGGCTACACCTTC
14	TRBJ1-2	TRBV4-1	NA	NA	CASTESGSGGGYTF	TGCGCCAGCACGGAGTCCGGGTCCGGTGGAGGCTACACCTTC
13	TRBJ2-3	TRBV5-6	few	NA	CASSLRGGDTQYF	TGTGCCAGCAGCTTACGGGGTGGAGATACGCAGTATTTT
17	TRBJ2-1	TRBV4-1	few	TRBD2	CASSQASGRILGNEQFF	TGCGCCAGCAGCCAAGCTAGCGGGAGGATCTTGGGCAATGAGCAGTTCTTC
14	TRBJ2-1	TRBV27	NA	TRBD2	CASSPWTSGNEQFF	TGTGCCAGCAGTCCATGGACTAGCGGGAATGAGCAGTTCTTC
17	TRBJ2-5	TRBV18	NA	TRBD2	CASSPRGRAKVEETQYF	TGTGCCAGCTCACCACGAGGGAGGGCCAAGGTGGAGGAGACCCAGTACTTC
13	TRBJ2-7	TRBV6-1	few	NA	CASSASGGYEQYF	TGTGCCAGCAGTGCCTCCGGGGGCTACGAGCAGTACTTC
14	TRBJ1-1	TRBV2	NA	TRBD1	CASSEGAGGMKAFF	TGTGCCAGCAGTGAAGGGGCAGGGGGCATGAAAGCTTTCTTT
15	TRBJ2-3	TRBV7-2	few	TRBD2	CASSLSGTKLDTQYF	TGTGCCAGCAGCTTGTCCGGGACTAAGTTAGATACGCAGTATTTT
15	TRBJ2-5	TRBV4-1	few	TRBD1	CASSQDDRDQETQYF	TGCGCCAGCAGCCAAGACGACAGGGACCAAGAGACCCAGTACTTC
16	TRBJ2-5	TRBV4-2	few	NA	CASSQDLRDYQETQYF	TGTGCCAGCAGCCAAGATCTCCGGGACTACCAAGAGACCCAGTACTTC